Listed below are T cell receptor beta chains from one sample, sequenced in a study of blood T cells in healthy people across ages. MiXCR, applied by TCRdb to the 5' RACE reads, yields one record per CDR3 protein. The repertoire includes around 800,000 distinct CDR3 sequences, around 62% of them detected once, and about 30% sits in the top ten. What was sequenced was blood. The origin of the receptors is a man younger than 40 in good health. Both conserved end residues are part of each CDR3. The D gene is left open where the match is weak. Not all rows give a size; the values are once, few, many and, for expanded clones, a class.

clone_size	v_call	j_call	cdr3_length	d_call	cdr3_nt	cdr3_aa
-	TRBV29-1	TRBJ2-1	14	-	TGCAGCGTTGACCGGGGGCGCTCCTACAATGAGCAATTCTTC	CSVDRGRSYNEQFF
-	TRBV30	TRBJ2-4	12	TRBD2	TGTGCCTCCGGACTAGCGTCGCGGGAGCAGTACTTC	CASGLASREQYF
many	TRBV28	TRBJ2-7	12	-	TGTGCCAGCAGCTTCCTCTCCTACGAGCAGTACTTC	CASSFLSYEQYF
-	TRBV29-1	TRBJ1-2	13	-	TGCAGCGTTGTTGGGGACACACTCTATGGCTACACCTTC	CSVVGDTLYGYTF
-	TRBV12-3/TRBV12-4	TRBJ1-1	15	-	TGTGCCAGCAGTTTAGCGGCAGGGGACAACACTGAAGCTTTCTTT	CASSLAAGDNTEAFF
-	TRBV29-1	TRBJ2-2	16	TRBD1	TGCAGCGTTGGCCCCACCGGACAGGGAGACACCGGGGAGCTGTTTTTT	CSVGPTGQGDTGELFF
-	TRBV29-1	TRBJ1-2	12	TRBD1	TGCAGCGTTGTTTCAGGGGGCGATGGCTACACCTTC	CSVVSGGDGYTF
-	TRBV27	TRBJ2-1	13	TRBD1	TGTGCCAGCAAGGGACAGGGGACCCGTGAGCAGTTCTTC	CASKGQGTREQFF
-	TRBV20-1	TRBJ2-7	15	TRBD1	TGCAGTGCTAGGGGAACCGGACAGGGTGGGTACGAGCAGTACTTC	CSARGTGQGGYEQYF
-	TRBV27	TRBJ2-1	15	TRBD2	TGTGCCAGCAGTGTGGTCGGGGGGTCACACAATGAGCAGTTCTTC	CASSVVGGSHNEQFF
-	TRBV29-1	TRBJ2-3	15	-	TGCAGCGTTCTGTCGAGCGGGGGTAACAGGGGTACGCAGTATTTT	CSVLSSGGNRGTQYF
once	TRBV6-6	TRBJ2-7	15	TRBD2	TGTGCCAGCAGTTACTCGGGACTAGCGGGGGGCGAGCAGTACTTC	CASSYSGLAGGEQYF
-	TRBV20-1	TRBJ2-4	15	-	TGCAGTGCTAGAGATAGCGCCGGATGGGGAAACATTCAGTACTTC	CSARDSAGWGNIQYF
few	TRBV4-2	TRBJ2-5	15	-	TGTGCCAGCAGCCGGGAAGGGGACGTGGTAAAGACCCAGTACTTC	CASSREGDVVKTQYF
once	TRBV13	TRBJ2-7	14	TRBD1	TGTGCCAGCAGCTTGAACAGGGGTTCTTTCGAGCAGTACTTC	CASSLNRGSFEQYF
few	TRBV29-1	TRBJ1-2	16	TRBD1	TGCAGCGTTGTGATTATAGGACAGGGCAGGGACTATGGCTACACCTTC	CSVVIIGQGRDYGYTF
-	TRBV3-1	TRBJ1-2	16	-	TGTGCCAGCAGCCCTCGTACAGGGAGCGGTCACTATGGCTACACCTTC	CASSPRTGSGHYGYTF
few	TRBV7-2	TRBJ2-3	13	-	TGTGCCAGCAGCTTACCCCCAACAGATACGCAGTATTTT	CASSLPPTDTQYF
-	TRBV15	TRBJ1-2	13	-	TGTGCCACCAGCAGCGCCGAAAACTATGGCTACACCTTC	CATSSAENYGYTF
-	TRBV6-6	TRBJ2-3	13	-	TGTGCCAGCACAATGGGAGGCACAGATACGCAGTATTTT	CASTMGGTDTQYF
-	TRBV5-1	TRBJ2-1	15	-	TGCGCCAGCAGCTATGAAGGGGGGGGGCTGAGTGAGCAGTTCTTC	CASSYEGGGLSEQFF
few	TRBV9	TRBJ2-7	15	-	TGTGCCAGCAGCCCGTCGGACCGAGCTACCTACGAGCAGTACTTC	CASSPSDRATYEQYF
-	TRBV20-1	TRBJ2-5	13	TRBD1	TGCAGTGCGACAGGGTCATCTCGGGAGACCCAGTACTTC	CSATGSSRETQYF
-	TRBV3-1	TRBJ1-2	14	-	TGTGCCAGCAGCCAAAGGGTAGATCTGGGAGGCTACACCTTC	CASSQRVDLGGYTF
-	TRBV20-1	TRBJ1-2	13	TRBD1	TGCAGTGCTCCTACAGGGGGTGACTATGGCTACACCTTC	CSAPTGGDYGYTF
-	TRBV20-1	TRBJ2-7	16	TRBD1	TGCAGTGCTAGAGAGGGGATCTGGGACAGGGCCTACGAGCAGTACTTC	CSAREGIWDRAYEQYF
-	TRBV27	TRBJ2-2	13	-	TGTGCCAGCAGTTTGTCCAGGACCGGGGAGCTGTTTTTT	CASSLSRTGELFF
-	TRBV7-2	TRBJ2-7	15	-	TGTGCCAGCAGCTTGGGCGGGACGAGCAAAGAGGCCCAGTACTTC	CASSLGGTSKEAQYF
-	TRBV5-5	TRBJ2-6	17	TRBD1	TGTGCCAGCAGCTTGACGCAGGGGGCGCGAGGGGCCAACGTCCTGACTTTC	CASSLTQGARGANVLTF
few	TRBV7-8	TRBJ2-7	15	TRBD2	TGTGCCAGCAGCGATAACCTCCGACTAGCGGGGGGGCAGTACTTC	CASSDNLRLAGGQYF
-	TRBV5-6	TRBJ2-7	16	TRBD2	TGTGCCAGCAGCTTGACGGGCGGGGGGAACTCCTACGAGCAGTACTTC	CASSLTGGGNSYEQYF
-	TRBV9	TRBJ2-3	15	TRBD1	TGTGCCAGCAGCGCCGGACAGGGTGGGGCAGATACGCAGTATTTT	CASSAGQGGADTQYF
-	TRBV11-2	TRBJ2-4	15	-	TGTGCCAGCAGCTGGGGCGCCTCCGCCAAAAACATTCAGTACTTC	CASSWGASAKNIQYF
-	TRBV10-3	TRBJ2-1	15	-	TGTGCCATCAGTGAGGGGGCCTACGAGTACAATGAGCAGTTCTTC	CAISEGAYEYNEQFF
-	TRBV27	TRBJ2-5	14	-	TGTGCCAGCAGAGTTTTAGGGGGTTCAGAGACCCAGTACTTC	CASRVLGGSETQYF
-	TRBV5-1	TRBJ2-5	17	TRBD1	TGCGCCAGCAGCTTGGCCGGACAGGGATCCCACCAAGAGACCCAGTACTTC	CASSLAGQGSHQETQYF
once	TRBV7-8	TRBJ2-2	14	-	TGTGCCAGCAGCTTATGGGGACATACCGGGGAGCTGTTTTTT	CASSLWGHTGELFF
-	TRBV11-2	TRBJ2-5	16	-	TGTGCCAGCAGCTTCATTGGCAGGGGCGTACAAGAGACCCAGTACTTC	CASSFIGRGVQETQYF
-	TRBV29-1	TRBJ2-1	15	TRBD2	TGCAGCGTTATCCTAGCGGGGGGCTCCTACAATGAGCAGTTCTTC	CSVILAGGSYNEQFF
once	TRBV20-1	TRBJ1-1	14	-	TGCAGTGCAACGCACCGGACGATAAACACTGAAGCTTTCTTT	CSATHRTINTEAFF
-	TRBV9	TRBJ2-1	15	-	TGTGCCAGCAGCCCTTCCAGCGGAAAAGGGAATGAGCAGTTCTTC	CASSPSSGKGNEQFF
-	TRBV10-3	TRBJ2-2	16	TRBD2	TGTGCCATCAGCGCAGAGGGAGGGCAGAACACCGGGGAGCTGTTTTTT	CAISAEGGQNTGELFF
-	TRBV28	TRBJ2-7	14	TRBD1	TGTGCCAGCAGACCCGACAGGGGGATCTACGAGCAGTACTTC	CASRPDRGIYEQYF
-	TRBV7-3	TRBJ2-1	15	-	TGTGCCAGCAGCTTAAGGGCAGGACCCCACAATGAGCAGTTCTTC	CASSLRAGPHNEQFF
-	TRBV27	TRBJ2-7	15	TRBD1	TGTGCCAGCAGTTATACAGGGGGGACCTCCTACGAGCAGTACTTC	CASSYTGGTSYEQYF
few	TRBV12-3/TRBV12-4	TRBJ1-2	13	-	TGTGCCAGCAGTTTAGGAGGGTTTTCTGGCTACACCTTC	CASSLGGFSGYTF
-	TRBV5-6	TRBJ2-7	14	TRBD1	TGTGCCAGCAGCGATCTACAGGGGGTCTACGAGCAGTACTTC	CASSDLQGVYEQYF
-	TRBV7-9	TRBJ1-5	14	-	TGTGCCAGCAGCCCCCTCGGGGAGGATCAGCCCCAGCATTTT	CASSPLGEDQPQHF
few	TRBV7-2	TRBJ2-7	14	-	TGTGCCAGCAGCTTAGTATCCGTCGTGAGAGAGCAGTACTTC	CASSLVSVVREQYF
-	TRBV6-6	TRBJ2-7	15	-	TGTGCCAGCAGTCCCCCTGGGGGCGGCCAGTACGAGCAGTACTTC	CASSPPGGGQYEQYF
-	TRBV2	TRBJ2-5	14	TRBD1	TGTGCCAGCACCCGGGACAGGGGTTGGGAGACCCAGTACTTC	CASTRDRGWETQYF
few	TRBV4-3	TRBJ1-5	15	-	TGCGCCAGCAGCCAAGTAAGGGCACGGGGACAGCCCCAGCATTTT	CASSQVRARGQPQHF
once	TRBV6-2/TRBV6-3	TRBJ2-5	14	-	TGTGCCGGCGACAGGAGGGGGCTCCAAGAGACACAGTACTTC	CAGDRRGLQETQYF
-	TRBV4-3	TRBJ2-5	18	TRBD1	TGCGCCAGCAGCCAACACTTTACAGGGGGCGTTAGGGGGGAGACCCAGTACTTC	CASSQHFTGGVRGETQYF
once	TRBV7-2	TRBJ2-5	15	TRBD1	TGTGCCAGCAGCCCGGGGGACAGGGTGGGAAAGACCCAGTACTTC	CASSPGDRVGKTQYF
-	TRBV9	TRBJ1-2	14	-	TGTGCCAGCAGCGTATCTAGCCTCTACTATGGCTACACCTTC	CASSVSSLYYGYTF
-	TRBV9	TRBJ1-5	15	TRBD1	TGTGCCAGCAGCGTAGGAGGGGGCGTCAATCAGCCCCAGCATTTT	CASSVGGGVNQPQHF